This T cell receptor beta chain comes out of a study of cytomegalovirus exposure and HLA in healthy donors. In the study overall: It was reported in a later analysis that the same platform had been used for the roughly 130 validation repertoires as for the roughly 700 first-cohort repertoires.

General study findings and limits: Confirmation was obtained in vitro that a few CMV-associated chains are specific for CMV antigens. The study put some 160 TCR beta chains on its list as cytomegalovirus-associated.

As to this clone: The antigen remains unidentified.

This CDR3 contains 13 residues. Trimming pared 5 bases from V and 1 base from J, leaving 9 bases between. Per germline, CDR1 SGHRS and CDR2 YFSETQ. The assay was immunoSEQ multiplex PCR, and TCRdb's table has in-frame clones only and misses some. The top ten clones hold over 1.5% of a sample with approximately 64,000 clones, around nine tenths of them seen once. The specimen sequenced was PBMCs. The source is a woman younger than 35 in good health and CMV-seronegative. The rearrangement uses TRBV5-1 and TRBJ2-5, with D perhaps matching TRBD1 (6 bases). CDR3: CASSRDIQETQYF. The CDR3 DNA sequence: TGCGCCAGCAGTCGGGACATCCAAGAGACCCAGTACTTC. The whole variable domain, filled in from reference TRBV5-1 and TRBJ2-5, reads KAGVTQTPRYLIKTRGQQVTLSCSPISGHRSVSWYQQTPGQGLQFLFEYFSETQRNKGNFPGRFSGRQFSNSRSEMNVSTLELGDSALYLCASSRDIQETQYFGPGTRLLVL.